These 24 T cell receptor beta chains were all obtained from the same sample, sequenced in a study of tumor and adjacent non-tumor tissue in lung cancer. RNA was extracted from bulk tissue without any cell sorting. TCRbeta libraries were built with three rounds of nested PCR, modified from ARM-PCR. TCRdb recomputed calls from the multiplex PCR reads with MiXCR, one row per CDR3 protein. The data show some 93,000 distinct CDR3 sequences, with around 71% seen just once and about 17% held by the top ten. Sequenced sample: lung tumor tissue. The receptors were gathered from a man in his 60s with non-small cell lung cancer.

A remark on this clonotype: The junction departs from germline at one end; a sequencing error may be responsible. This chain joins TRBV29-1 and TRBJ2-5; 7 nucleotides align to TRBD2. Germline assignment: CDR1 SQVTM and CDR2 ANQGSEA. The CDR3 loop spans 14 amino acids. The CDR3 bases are TGCAGCGTTGATATATGCGGGAGCGGGGAGACCCAATACTTC. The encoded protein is CSVDICGSGETQYF.

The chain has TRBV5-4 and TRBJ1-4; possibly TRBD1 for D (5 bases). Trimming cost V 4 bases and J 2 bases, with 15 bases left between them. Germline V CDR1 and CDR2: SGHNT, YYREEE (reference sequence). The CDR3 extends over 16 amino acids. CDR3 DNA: TGTGCCAGCAGCGCCCATGGGGCCGGGACTAATGAAAAACTGTTTTTT. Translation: CASSAHGAGTNEKLFF.

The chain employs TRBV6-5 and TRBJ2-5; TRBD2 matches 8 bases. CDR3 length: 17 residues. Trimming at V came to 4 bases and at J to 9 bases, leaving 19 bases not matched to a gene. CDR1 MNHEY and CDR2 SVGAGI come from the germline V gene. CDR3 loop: CASSSGLAGRSGEAQYF. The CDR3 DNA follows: TGTGCCAGCAGTTCCGGACTAGCAGGGAGATCAGGGGAGGCCCAGTACTTC.

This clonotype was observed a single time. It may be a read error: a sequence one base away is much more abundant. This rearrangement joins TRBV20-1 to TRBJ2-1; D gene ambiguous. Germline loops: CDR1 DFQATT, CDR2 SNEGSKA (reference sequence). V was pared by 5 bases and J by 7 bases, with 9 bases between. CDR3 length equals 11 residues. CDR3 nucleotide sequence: TGCAGTGCTCACGTGAGTAATGAGCAGTTCTTC. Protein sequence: CSAHVSNEQFF.

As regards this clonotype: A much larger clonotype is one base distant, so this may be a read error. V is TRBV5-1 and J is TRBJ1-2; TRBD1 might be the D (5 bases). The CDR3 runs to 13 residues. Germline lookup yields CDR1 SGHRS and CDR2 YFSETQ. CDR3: CTSSLEGSRGYTF. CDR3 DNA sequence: TGCACCAGCAGCTTGGAGGGGTCGAGAGGCTACACCTTC. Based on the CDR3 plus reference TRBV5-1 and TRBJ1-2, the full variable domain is KAGVTQTPRYLIKTRGQQVTLSCSPISGHRSVSWYQQTPGQGLQFLFEYFSETQRNKGNFPGRFSGRQFSNSRSEMNVSTLELGDSALYLCTSSLEGSRGYTFGSGTRLTVV.

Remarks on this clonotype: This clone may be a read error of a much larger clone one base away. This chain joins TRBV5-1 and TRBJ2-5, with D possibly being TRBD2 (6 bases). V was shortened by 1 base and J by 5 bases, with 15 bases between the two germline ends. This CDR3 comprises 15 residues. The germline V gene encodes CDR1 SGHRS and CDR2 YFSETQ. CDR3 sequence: CASSLSTGVWETQYF. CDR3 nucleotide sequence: TGCGCCAGCAGCTTGTCAACGGGGGTGTGGGAGACCCAGTACTTC. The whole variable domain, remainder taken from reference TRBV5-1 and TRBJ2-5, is KAGVTQTPRYLIKTRGQQVTLSCSPISGHRSVSWYQQTPGQGLQFLFEYFSETQRNKGNFPGRFSGRQFSNSRSEMNVSTLELGDSALYLCASSLSTGVWETQYFGPGTRLLVL.

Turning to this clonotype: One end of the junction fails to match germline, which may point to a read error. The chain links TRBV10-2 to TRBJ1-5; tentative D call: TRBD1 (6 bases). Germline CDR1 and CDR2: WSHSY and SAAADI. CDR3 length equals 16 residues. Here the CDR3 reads CASCETGGVGNQPQHF. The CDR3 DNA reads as TGCGCCAGCTGTGAGACAGGTGGTGTTGGCAATCAGCCCCAGCATTTT.

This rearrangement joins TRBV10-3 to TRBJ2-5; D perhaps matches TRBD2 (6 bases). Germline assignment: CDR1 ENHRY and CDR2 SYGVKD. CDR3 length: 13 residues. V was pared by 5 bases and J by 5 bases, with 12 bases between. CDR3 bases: TGTGCCATCAGTTCAGCGGGCGCTGAGACCCAGTACTTC. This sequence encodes CAISSAGAETQYF.

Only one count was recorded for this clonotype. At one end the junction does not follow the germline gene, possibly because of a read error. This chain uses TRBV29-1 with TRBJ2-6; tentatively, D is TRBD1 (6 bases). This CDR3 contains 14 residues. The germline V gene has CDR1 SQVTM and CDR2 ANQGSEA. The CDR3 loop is CGVGQNSGANVLTF. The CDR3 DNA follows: TGCGGCGTTGGACAGAACTCTGGTGCCAACGTCCTGACTTTC.

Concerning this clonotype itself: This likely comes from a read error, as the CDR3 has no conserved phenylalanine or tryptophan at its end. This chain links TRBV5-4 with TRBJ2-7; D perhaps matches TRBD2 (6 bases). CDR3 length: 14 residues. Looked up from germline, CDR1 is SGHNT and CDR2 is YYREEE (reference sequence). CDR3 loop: CASSIGTGAYDQYL. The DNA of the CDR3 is TGTGCCAGCAGCATCGGGACTGGTGCCTACGATCAGTACCTC.

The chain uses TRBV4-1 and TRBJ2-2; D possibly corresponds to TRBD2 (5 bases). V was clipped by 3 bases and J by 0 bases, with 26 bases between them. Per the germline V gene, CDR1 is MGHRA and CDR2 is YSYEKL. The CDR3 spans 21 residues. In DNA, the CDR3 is TGCGCCAGCAGCCAGGCCCGCTCCTTAACGGGGAGCAGATCGAACACCGGGGAGCTGTTTTTT. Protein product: CASSQARSLTGSRSNTGELFF.

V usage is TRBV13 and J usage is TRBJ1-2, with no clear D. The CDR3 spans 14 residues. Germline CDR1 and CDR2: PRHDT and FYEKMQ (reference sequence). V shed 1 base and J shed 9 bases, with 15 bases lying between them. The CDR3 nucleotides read TGTGCCAGCAGCTTAGAGTCAATCTTGAGGAGCTACACCTTC. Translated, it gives CASSLESILRSYTF.

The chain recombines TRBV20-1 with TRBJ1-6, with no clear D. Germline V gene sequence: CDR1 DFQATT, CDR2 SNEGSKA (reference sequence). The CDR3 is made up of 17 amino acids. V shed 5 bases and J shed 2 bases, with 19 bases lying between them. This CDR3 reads CSASDSLVSPYNSPLHF. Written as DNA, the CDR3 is TGCAGTGCTTCGGATAGCCTCGTGAGCCCCTATAATTCACCCCTCCACTTT.

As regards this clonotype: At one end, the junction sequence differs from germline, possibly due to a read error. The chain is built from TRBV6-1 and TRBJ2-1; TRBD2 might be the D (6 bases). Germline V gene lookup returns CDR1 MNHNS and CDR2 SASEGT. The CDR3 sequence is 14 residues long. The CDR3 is CASSEGGDYNEQSF. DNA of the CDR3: TGTGCCAGCAGTGAGGGGGGTGACTACAATGAGCAGTCCTTC.

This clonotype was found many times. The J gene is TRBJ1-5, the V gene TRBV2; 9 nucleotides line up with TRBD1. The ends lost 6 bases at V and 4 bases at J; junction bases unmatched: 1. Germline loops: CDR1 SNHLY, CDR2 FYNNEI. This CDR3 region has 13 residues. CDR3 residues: CASRGQGNQPQHF. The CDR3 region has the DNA TGTGCCAGCAGGGGACAGGGAAATCAGCCCCAGCATTTT.

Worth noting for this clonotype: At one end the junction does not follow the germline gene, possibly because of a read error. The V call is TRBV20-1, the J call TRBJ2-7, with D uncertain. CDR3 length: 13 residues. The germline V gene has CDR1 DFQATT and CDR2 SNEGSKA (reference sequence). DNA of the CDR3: TGCAGTGCCAAACCCGACTTGTACCCCAAGCAATACTTC. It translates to CSAKPDLYPKQYF.

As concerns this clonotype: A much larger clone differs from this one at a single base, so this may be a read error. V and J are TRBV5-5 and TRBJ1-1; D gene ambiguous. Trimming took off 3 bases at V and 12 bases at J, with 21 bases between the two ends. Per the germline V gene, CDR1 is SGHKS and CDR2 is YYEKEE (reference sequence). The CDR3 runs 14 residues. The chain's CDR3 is CASSSRRQDQNSFF. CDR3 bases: TGTGCCAGCAGCTCTCGGAGACAAGATCAGAATTCTTTCTTT.

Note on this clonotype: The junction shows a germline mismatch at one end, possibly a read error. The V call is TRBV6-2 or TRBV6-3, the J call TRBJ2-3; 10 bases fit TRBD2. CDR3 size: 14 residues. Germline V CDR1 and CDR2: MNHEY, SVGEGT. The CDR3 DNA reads TGTGCCAGCAGGAGTAGCGGGAGGCAAGATACGCGGTATTTT. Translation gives CASRSSGRQDTRYF.

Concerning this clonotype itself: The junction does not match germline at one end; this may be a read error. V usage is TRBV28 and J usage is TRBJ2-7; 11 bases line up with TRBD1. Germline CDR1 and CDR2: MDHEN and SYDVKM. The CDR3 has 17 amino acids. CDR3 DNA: TGTGCCAGCTGTCCGGGGGGCTGGACAGGGGGCGTGTACGAGCGGTACTTC. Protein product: CASCPGGWTGGVYERYF.

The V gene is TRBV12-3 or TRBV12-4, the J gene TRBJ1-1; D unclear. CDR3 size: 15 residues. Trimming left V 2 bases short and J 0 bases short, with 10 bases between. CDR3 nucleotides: TGTGCCAGCAGTTTATCGAGTAGACTGAACACTGAAGCTTTCTTT. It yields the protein CASSLSSRLNTEAFF.

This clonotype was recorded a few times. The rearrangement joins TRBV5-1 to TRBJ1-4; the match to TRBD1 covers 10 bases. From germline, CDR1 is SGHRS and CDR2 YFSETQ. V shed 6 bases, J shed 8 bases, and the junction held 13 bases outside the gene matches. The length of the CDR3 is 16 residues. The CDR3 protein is CASNSQSGTGDEKLFF. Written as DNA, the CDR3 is TGCGCCAGCAACTCTCAATCCGGGACAGGGGACGAAAAACTGTTTTTT. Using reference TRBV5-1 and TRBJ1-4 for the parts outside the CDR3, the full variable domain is KAGVTQTPRYLIKTRGQQVTLSCSPISGHRSVSWYQQTPGQGLQFLFEYFSETQRNKGNFPGRFSGRQFSNSRSEMNVSTLELGDSALYLCASNSQSGTGDEKLFFGSGTQLSVL.

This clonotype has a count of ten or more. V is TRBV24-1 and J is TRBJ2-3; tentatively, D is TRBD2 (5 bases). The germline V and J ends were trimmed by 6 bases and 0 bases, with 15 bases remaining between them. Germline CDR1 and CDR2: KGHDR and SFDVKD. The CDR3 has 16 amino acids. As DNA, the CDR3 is TGTGCCACCAGTACTAGAGGGCCCCCTAGCACAGATACGCAGTATTTT. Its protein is CATSTRGPPSTDTQYF.

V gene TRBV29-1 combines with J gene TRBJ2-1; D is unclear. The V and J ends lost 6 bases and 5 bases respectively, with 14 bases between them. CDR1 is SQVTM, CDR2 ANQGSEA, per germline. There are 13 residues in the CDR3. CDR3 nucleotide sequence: TGCAGCGTCCACGGACGGATAAACAATGAGCAGTTCTTC. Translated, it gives CSVHGRINNEQFF.

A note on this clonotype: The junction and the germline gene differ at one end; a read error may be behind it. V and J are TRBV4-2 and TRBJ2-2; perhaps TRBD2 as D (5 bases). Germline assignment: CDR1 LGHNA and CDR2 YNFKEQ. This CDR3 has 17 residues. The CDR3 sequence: CASTQDGDLRVTGELLF. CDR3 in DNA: TGTGCCAGCACCCAAGACGGAGACCTTCGGGTCACCGGGGAGCTGTTGTTT.